This T cell receptor beta chain emerged from a study of blood T cell repertoires in COVID-19. On the study more broadly: From the United States, Italy and Spain came samples of acute and convalescent COVID-19. Nucleic acid was either cDNA or gDNA, and it came from T cells, B-cell-depleted T cells, or PBMCs.

This CDR3 contains 13 residues. Trimming took 3 bases from V and 9 from J, leaving 15 bases between them. Germline CDR1 and CDR2: MNHEY and SMNVEV (reference sequence). How the authors handled the data: Scientists estimated how many nucleated cells there were by amplifying reference gene primers. Assay: immunoSEQ multiplex PCR; the TCRdb copy retains only in-frame clones and omits some. V and J calls and clone size are given by that table; D and trimming were obtained from the DNA. The profile covers over 10,000 clones, with roughly 88% appearing a single time and about 15% taken by the ten largest. The chain has TRBV27 and TRBJ2-7; D ambiguous. The sequenced sample was peripheral blood. This TCR derives from a human donor in a cohort sampled during active COVID-19. DNA of the CDR3: TGTGCCAGCAGTTTGGGCTCCCGAGCCAGGCAGTACTTC. It is translated as CASSLGSRARQYF.